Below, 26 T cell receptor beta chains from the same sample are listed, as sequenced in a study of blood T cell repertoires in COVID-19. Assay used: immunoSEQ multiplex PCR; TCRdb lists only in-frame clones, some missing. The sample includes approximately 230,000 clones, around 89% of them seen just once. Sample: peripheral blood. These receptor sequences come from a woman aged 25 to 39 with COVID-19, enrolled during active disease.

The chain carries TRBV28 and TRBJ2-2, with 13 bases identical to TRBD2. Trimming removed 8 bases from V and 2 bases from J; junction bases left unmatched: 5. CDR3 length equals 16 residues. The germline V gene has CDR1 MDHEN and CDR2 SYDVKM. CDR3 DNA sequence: TGTGCCAGCCGACTAGCGGGGGGCCAAAACACCGGGGAGCTGTTTTTT. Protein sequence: CASRLAGGQNTGELFF.

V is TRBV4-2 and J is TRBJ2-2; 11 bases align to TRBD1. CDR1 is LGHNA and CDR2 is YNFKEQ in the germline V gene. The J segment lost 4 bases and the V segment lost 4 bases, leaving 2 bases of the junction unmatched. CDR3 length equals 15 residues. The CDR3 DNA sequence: TGTGCCAGCAGCCGGACAGGGGGCGGCACCGGGGAGCTGTTTTTT. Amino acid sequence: CASSRTGGGTGELFF.

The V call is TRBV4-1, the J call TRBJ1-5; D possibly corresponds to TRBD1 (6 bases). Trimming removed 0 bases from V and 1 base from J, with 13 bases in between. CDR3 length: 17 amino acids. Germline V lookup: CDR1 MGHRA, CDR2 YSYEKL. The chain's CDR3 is CASSQDPGQMSNQPQHF. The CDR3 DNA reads TGCGCCAGCAGCCAAGATCCCGGACAGATGAGCAATCAGCCCCAGCATTTT.

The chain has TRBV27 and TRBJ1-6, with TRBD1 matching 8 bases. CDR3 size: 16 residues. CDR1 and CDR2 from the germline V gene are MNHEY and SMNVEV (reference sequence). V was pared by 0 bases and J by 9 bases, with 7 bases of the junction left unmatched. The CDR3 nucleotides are TGTGCCAGCAGTTTATCGGAAAACAGGGGGGGTTCACCCCTCCACTTT. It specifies CASSLSENRGGSPLHF.

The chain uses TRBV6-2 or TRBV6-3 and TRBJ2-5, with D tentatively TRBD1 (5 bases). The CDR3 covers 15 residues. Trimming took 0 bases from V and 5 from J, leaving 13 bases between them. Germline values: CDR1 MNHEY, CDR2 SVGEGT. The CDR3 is CASSYSNRQRETQYF. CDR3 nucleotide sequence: TGTGCCAGCAGTTACTCGAACAGGCAACGGGAGACCCAGTACTTC.

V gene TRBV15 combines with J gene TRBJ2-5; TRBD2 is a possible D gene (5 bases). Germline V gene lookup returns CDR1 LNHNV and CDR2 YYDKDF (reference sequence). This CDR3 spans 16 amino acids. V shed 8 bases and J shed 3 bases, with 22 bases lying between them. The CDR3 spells CATASGLRVAEETQYF. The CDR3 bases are TGTGCCACCGCCAGCGGTTTACGGGTGGCGGAAGAGACCCAGTACTTC.

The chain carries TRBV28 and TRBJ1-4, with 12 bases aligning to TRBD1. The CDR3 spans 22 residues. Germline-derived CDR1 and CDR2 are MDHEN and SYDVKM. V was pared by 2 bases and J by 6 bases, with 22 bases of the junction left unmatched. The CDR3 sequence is CASSLLLVHSGTGGVNYEKLFF. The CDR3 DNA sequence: TGTGCCAGCAGTTTACTACTGGTCCATTCCGGGACAGGGGGCGTTAATTATGAAAAACTGTTTTTT.

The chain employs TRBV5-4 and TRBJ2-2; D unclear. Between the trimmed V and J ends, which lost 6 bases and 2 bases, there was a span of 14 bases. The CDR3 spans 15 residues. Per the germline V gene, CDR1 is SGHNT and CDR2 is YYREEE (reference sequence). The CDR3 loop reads CASTTQAGNTGELFF. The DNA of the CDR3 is TGTGCCAGCACCACCCAGGCCGGTAACACCGGGGAGCTGTTTTTT.

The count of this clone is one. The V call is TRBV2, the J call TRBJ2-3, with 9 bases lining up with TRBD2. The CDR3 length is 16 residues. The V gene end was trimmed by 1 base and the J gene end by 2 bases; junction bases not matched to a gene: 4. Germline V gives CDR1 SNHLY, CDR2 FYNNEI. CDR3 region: CASSEGRGGLTDTQYF. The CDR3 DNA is TGTGCCAGCAGTGAAGGGCGGGGGGGCCTCACAGATACGCAGTATTTT.

The CDR3 nucleotides read TGTGCCAGCAGTGAAGCGAGCGGGAGTTCCCACGAGCAGTACGTC. Protein: CASSEASGSSHEQYV. The chain links TRBV6-1 to TRBJ2-7; 8 bases agree with TRBD2. J was trimmed by 5 bases and V by 0 bases; bases with no gene match: 6. The CDR3 runs to 15 residues. The V gene's germline CDR1 is MNHNS and CDR2 SASEGT.

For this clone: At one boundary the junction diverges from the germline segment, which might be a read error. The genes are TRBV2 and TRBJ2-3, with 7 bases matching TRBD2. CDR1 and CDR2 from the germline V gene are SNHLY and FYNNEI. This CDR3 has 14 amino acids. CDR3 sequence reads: CASREAGRTDTQYF. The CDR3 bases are TGTGCCAGCAGGGAAGCGGGGCGCACAGATACGCAGTATTTT.

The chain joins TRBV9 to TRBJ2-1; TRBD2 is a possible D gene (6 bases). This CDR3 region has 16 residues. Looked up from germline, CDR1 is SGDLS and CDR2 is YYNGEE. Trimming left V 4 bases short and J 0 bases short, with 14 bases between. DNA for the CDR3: TGTGCCAGCAGCCTCTGGGGGGAGGACTCCTACAATGAGCAGTTCTTC. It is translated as CASSLWGEDSYNEQFF.

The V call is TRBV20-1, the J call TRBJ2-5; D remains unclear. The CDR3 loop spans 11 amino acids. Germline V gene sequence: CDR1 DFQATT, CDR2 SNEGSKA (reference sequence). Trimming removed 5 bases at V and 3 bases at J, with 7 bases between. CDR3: CSARYEETQYF. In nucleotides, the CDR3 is TGCAGTGCTCGCTACGAAGAGACCCAGTACTTC.

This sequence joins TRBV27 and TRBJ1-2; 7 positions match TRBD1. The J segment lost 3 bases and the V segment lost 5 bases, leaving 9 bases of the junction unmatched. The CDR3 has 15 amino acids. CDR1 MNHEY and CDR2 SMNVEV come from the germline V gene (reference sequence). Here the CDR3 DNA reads TGTGCCAGCAGTCCCCGACAGGGTCGCCACTATGGCTACACCTTC. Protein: CASSPRQGRHYGYTF.

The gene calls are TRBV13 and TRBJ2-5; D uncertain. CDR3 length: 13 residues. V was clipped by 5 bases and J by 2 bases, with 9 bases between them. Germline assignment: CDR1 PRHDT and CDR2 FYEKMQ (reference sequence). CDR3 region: CASSPHEQETQYF. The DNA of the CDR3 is TGTGCCAGCAGCCCCCACGAGCAAGAGACCCAGTACTTC.

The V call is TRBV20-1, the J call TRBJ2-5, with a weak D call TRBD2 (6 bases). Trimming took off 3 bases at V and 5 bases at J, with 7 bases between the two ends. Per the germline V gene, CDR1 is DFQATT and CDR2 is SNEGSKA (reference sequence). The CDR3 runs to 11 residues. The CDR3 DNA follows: TGCAGTGCTAGGGCGGGGGAGACCCAGTACTTC. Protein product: CSARAGETQYF.

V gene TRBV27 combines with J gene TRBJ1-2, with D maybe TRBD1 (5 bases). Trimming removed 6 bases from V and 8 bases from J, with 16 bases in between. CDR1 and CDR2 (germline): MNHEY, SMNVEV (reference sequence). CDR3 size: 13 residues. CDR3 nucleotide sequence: TGTGCCAGCAGCAACGGGGGGAGGGAAGGCTACACCTTC. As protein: CASSNGGREGYTF.

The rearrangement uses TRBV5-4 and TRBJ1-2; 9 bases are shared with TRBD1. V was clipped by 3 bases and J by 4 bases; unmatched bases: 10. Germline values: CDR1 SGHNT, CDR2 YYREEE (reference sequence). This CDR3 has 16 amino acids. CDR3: CASSSRTGAMGYGYTF. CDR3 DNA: TGTGCCAGCAGCTCGAGGACAGGGGCTATGGGCTATGGCTACACCTTC. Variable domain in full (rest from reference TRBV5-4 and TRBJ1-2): ETGVTQSPTHLIKTRGQQVTLRCSSQSGHNTVSWYQQALGQGPQFIFQYYREEENGRGNFPPRFSGLQFPNYSSELNVNALELDDSALYLCASSSRTGAMGYGYTFGSGTRLTVV.

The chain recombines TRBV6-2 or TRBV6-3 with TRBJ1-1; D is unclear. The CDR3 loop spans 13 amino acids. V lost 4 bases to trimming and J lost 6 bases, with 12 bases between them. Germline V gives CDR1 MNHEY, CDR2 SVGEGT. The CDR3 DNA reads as TGTGCCAGCAGTTGGCGGAGGATAGCTGAAGCTTTCTTT. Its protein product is CASSWRRIAEAFF.

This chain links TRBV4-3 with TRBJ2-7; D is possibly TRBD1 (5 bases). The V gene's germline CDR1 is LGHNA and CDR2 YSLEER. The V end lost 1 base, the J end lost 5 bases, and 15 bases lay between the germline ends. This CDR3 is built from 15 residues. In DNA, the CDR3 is TGCGCCAGCAGCCAAGTGTTCAGGGATGCGGACGAGCAGTACTTC. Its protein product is CASSQVFRDADEQYF.

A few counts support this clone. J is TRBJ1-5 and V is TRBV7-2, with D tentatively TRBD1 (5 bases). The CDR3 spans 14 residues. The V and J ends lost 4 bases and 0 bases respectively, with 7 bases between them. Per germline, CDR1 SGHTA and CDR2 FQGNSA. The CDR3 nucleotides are TGTGCCAGCAGCTGGGGCTATAGCAATCAGCCCCAGCATTTT. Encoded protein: CASSWGYSNQPQHF.

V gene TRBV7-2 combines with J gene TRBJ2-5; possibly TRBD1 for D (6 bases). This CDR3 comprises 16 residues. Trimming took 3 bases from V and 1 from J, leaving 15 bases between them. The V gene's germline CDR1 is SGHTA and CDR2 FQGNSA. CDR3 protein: CASSFPQSGAQETQYF. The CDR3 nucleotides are TGTGCCAGCAGCTTCCCCCAGTCAGGGGCCCAAGAGACCCAGTACTTC.

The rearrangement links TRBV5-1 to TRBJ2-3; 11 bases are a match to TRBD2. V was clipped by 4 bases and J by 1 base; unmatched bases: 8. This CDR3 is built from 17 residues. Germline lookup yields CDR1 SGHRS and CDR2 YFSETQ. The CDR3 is CASSAGSTSGGTDTQYF. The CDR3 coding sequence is TGCGCCAGCAGCGCCGGTTCGACTAGCGGGGGCACAGATACGCAGTATTTT.

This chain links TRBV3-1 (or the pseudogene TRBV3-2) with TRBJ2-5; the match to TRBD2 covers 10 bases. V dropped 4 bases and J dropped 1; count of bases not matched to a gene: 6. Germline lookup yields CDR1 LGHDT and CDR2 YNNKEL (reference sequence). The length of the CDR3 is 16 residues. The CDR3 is CASSPLLAGGQETQYF. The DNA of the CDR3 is TGTGCCAGCAGCCCACTATTAGCGGGGGGCCAAGAGACCCAGTACTTC.

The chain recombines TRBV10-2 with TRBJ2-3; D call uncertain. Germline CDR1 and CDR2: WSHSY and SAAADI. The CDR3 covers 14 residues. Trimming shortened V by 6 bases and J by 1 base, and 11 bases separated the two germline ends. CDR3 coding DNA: TGCGCCAGCAGCGCCTTAGCAGGCACAGATACGCAGTATTTT. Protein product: CASSALAGTDTQYF.

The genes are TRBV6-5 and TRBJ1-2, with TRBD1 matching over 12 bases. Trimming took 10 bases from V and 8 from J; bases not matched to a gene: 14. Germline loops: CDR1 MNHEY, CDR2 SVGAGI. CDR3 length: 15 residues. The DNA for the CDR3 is TGTGCCACCTCCCCTCAGGGACAGGGGGCACGAGGCTACACCTTC. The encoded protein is CATSPQGQGARGYTF.